Described below is a single T cell receptor (beta chain) sequence and its context. Which antigen it targets is not known. Base quality data are lacking; no much larger clone is found one base away. TCRbeta CDR3 regions were amplified from genomic DNA by means of the immunoSEQ Assay, a bias-controlled multiplex PCR. In the source study's methods: The number of nucleated cells in each sample was estimated from the amplification of reference gene primers within the assay. Sequence reads were collapsed and filtered to measure the absolute abundance of every unique TCRbeta CDR3 rearrangement. Productive Simpson clonality was computed per sample as the square root of Simpson's diversity index over productive rearrangements. TCRdb limited this immuneACCESS table to in-frame rearrangements with V and J called. A share of clones is missing; checked studies link under half to unresolved V genes, and the rest is unexplained. The DNA was the basis for D and trimming; V, J and clone size are from that table. The sample table holds over 200,000 clones, of which around 84% were seen once. Of the sample, roughly 18% falls within the top ten clones.

The data belong to a study of blood T cell repertoires in COVID-19 (dated by TCRdb to 2018 to 2021). Regarding the study in general: Samples covering the acute and convalescent phases of COVID-19 were provided by collaborators in the United States, Italy and Spain. The prospective study material was composed of cDNA or gDNA derived from T cells, B-cell-depleted T cells, or PBMCs. Subjects who had been exposed to COVID-19, were actively infected with it, or had recovered from it provided the deeply sampled blood TCRbeta repertoires that made up the dataset. The repertoires were released in a freely available public database intended as a resource for research on the immune response to SARS-CoV-2. The samples were drawn from two sources: the first 160 participants of the ongoing ImmuneRACE study, and 950 to 1,500 subjects contributed by 6 global collaborators. Nearly every sample came with metadata listing a de-identified subject ID, COVID-19 status, age in years and sex. Where HLA class I and class II types were available, the types were taken from metadata supplied by the sample provider, not from assay-based typing.

Study-wide findings and limitations: How much clinical and demographic metadata was included differed by source and by participant, and the metadata was provided uncurated.

Reading from cysteine to phenylalanine, the CDR3 counts 15 amino acids. Only CDR3 DNA is held: 45 bases, read in frame from base 1. The germline V gene sets CDR1 to MDHEN and CDR2 to SYDVKM. V lost 4 bases and J lost 0 bases; the stretch between them is 7 bases long. Each collaborating institution followed its own protocols to collect whole blood in K2EDTA tubes. For TCRbeta analysis, collaborator samples were shipped as frozen whole blood, as isolated PBMCs, or as DNA extracted from either sample type. The chain was built from TRBV28 and TRBJ1-6; TRBD1 is a possible D gene, resting on 5 matching bases. The source material was peripheral blood. This receptor was identified in a woman of 80 years or more with active or convalescent COVID-19. At the DNA level, the sequence is TGTGCCAGCAGTTCAGGGCTCTCCTATAATTCACCCCTCCACTTT. Its translation reads: CASSSGLSYNSPLHF.